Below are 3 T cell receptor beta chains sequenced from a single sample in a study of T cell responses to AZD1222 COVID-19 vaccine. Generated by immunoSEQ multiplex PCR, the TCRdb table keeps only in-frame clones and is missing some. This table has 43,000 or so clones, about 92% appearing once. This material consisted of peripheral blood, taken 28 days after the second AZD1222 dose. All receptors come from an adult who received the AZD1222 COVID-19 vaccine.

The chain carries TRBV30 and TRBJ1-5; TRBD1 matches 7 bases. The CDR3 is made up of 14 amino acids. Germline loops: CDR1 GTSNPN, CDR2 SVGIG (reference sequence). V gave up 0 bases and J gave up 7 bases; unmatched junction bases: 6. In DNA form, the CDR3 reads TGTGCCTGGAGTGTGGCGACAGGGTCCCAGCCCCAGCATTTT. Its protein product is CAWSVATGSQPQHF.

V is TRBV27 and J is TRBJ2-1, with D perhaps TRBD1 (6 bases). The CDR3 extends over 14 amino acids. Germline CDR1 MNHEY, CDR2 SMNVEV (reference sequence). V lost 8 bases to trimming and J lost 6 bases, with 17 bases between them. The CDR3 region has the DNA TGTGCCAGCGTTCGGCCCGGACAGAGCAATGAGCAGTTCTTC. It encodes CASVRPGQSNEQFF.

The CDR3 loop is CASSERRAASGSYEQYF. The CDR3 DNA sequence: TGTGCCAGCAGTGAAAGGAGGGCTGCTAGCGGCTCCTACGAGCAGTACTTC. The gene calls are TRBV6-1 and TRBJ2-7, with 7 bases aligning to TRBD2. Per germline, CDR1 MNHNS and CDR2 SASEGT. The ends lost 2 bases at V and 0 bases at J; junction bases unmatched: 10. The CDR3 spans 17 residues.